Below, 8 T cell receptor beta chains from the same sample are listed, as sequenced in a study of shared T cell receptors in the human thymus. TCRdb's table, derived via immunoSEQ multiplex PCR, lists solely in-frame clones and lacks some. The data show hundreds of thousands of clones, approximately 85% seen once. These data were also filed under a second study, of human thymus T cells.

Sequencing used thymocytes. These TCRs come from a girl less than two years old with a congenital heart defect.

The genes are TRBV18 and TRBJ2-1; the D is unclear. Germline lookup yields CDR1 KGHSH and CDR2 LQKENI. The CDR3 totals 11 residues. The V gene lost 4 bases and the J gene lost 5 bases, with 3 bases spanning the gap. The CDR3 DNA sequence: TGTGCCAGCTCACGCGACAATGAGCAGTTCTTC. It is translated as CASSRDNEQFF.

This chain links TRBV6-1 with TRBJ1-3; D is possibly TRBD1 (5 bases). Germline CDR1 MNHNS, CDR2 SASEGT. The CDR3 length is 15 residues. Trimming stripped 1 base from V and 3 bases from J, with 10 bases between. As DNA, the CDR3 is TGTGCCAGCAGTGAAGGGGGGGAAGGTGGAAACACCATATATTTT. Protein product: CASSEGGEGGNTIYF.

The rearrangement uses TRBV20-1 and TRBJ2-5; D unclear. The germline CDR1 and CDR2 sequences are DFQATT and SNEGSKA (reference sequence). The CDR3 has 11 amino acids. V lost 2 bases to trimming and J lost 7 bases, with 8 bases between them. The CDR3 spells CSARSPGTQYF. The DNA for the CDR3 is TGCAGTGCTAGAAGTCCAGGGACCCAGTACTTC.

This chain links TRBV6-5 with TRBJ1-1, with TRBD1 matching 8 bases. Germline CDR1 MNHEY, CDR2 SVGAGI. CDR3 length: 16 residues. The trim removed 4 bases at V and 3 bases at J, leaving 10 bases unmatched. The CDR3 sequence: CASSSDREGGYTEAFF. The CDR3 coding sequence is TGTGCCAGCAGTTCGGACAGGGAGGGGGGGTACACTGAAGCTTTCTTT.

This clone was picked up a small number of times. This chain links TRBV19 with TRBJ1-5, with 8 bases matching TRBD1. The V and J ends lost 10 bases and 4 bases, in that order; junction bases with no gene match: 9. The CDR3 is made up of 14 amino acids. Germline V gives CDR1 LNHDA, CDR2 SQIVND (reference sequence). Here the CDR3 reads CATGPDRDNQPQHF. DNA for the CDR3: TGTGCCACCGGCCCGGACAGGGATAATCAGCCCCAGCATTTT.

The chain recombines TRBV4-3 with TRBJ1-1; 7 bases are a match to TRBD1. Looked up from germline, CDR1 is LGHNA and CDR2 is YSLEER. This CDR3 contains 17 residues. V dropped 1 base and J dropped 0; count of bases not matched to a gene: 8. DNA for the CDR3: TGCGCCAGCAGCCAAGGCAGGGGGGCGTCGGTGAACACTGAAGCTTTCTTT. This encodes CASSQGRGASVNTEAFF.

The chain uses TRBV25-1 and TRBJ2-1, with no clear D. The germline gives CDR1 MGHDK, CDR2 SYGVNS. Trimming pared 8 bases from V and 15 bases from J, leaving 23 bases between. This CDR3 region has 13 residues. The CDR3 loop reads CASLKSGTPVRFF. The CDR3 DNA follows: TGTGCCAGCCTTAAGTCAGGCACACCCGTAAGGTTCTTC.

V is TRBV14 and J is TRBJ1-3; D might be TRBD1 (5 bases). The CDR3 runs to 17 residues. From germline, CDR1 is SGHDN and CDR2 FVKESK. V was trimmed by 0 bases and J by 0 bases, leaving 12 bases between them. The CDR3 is CASSQDGGVCSGNTIYF. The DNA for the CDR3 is TGTGCCAGCAGCCAAGACGGGGGAGTGTGCTCTGGAAACACCATATATTTT.